This T cell receptor (beta chain) was captured by sequencing in a study of CD8 T cells in Susac syndrome. From germline, CDR1 is SGHVS and CDR2 FQNEAQ. This CDR3 is built from 13 residues. The V segment lost 0 bases and the J segment 17 bases; nucleotides outside the gene matches: 7. Both CD4+ and CD8+ T cells were negatively isolated, and TEMRA cells underwent FACS enrichment. The authors reverse transcribed about 0.5 to 1 ug RNA with random hexamers. The authors amplified TCR beta CDR3 across 54 Vbeta and 13 Jbeta using immunoSEQ multiplex PCR. TCRdb independently ran MiXCR on the immunoSEQ multiplex PCR reads; one entry per CDR3 protein. The data show 50,000 or so distinct CDR3 sequences, with 85% to 95% seen just once and roughly 0.5% held by the top ten.

This receptor was taken from a human donor with multiple sclerosis. Material for sequencing was CD8+ T cells from PBMCs. V gene TRBV7-8 combines with J gene TRBJ1-6; 7 bases map to TRBD1. The DNA for the CDR3 is TGTGCCAGCAGCTTAGCGCAAGGGACAGAAATCCACTTT. Its protein product is CASSLAQGTEIHF.